This TCR beta chain was captured in a study of cytomegalovirus exposure and HLA in healthy donors. This clone was seen just once. Its antigen is unknown. Researchers ran the PCR with 60 Vbeta and 13 Jbeta primers. TCRdb's table, derived via immunoSEQ multiplex PCR, lists solely in-frame clones and lacks some. The table records around 200,000 clones, around 75% of them present only once. Healthy bone marrow donors made up the donors. The junction had 7 bases not matched to a gene; V was cut back by 2 bases and J by 5 bases. The CDR3 has 16 residues. Looked up from germline, CDR1 is GTSNPN and CDR2 is SVGIG (reference sequence). Study results and limitations: Further analysis was carried out later, and it showed several of the most significant clusters appearing linked to common viral pathogens. Rarity held for most TCR sequences, but there were some public TCRs that occurred in many donors. TCR beta sequences reportedly predicted most subjects' HLA-A and HLA-B alleles accurately.

The V and J genes are TRBV30 and TRBJ2-5; 14 bases align to TRBD2. The receptor was derived from a male donor in good health and CMV-seronegative. The sequencing sample was made of PBMCs. The CDR3 sequence: CAWSRGLAGEVETQYF. CDR3 sequence (DNA): TGTGCCTGGAGTCGGGGACTAGCGGGGGAGGTGGAGACCCAGTACTTC. Together with reference TRBV30 and TRBJ2-5, the CDR3 gives the full variable domain: SQTIHQWPATLVQPVGSPLSLECTVEGTSNPNLYWYRQAAGRGLQLLFYSVGIGQISSEVPQNLSASRPQDRQFILSSKKLLLSDSGFYLCAWSRGLAGEVETQYFGPGTRLLVL.